This is a list of T cell receptor beta chains from one sample in a study of T cells after somatic rescue of genetic block. The protocol was immunoSEQ multiplex PCR, while the TCRdb copy is restricted to in-frame clones and leaves out a portion. The data show around 52,000 clones, approximately 96% seen once. Sequenced: peripheral blood mononuclear cells (PBMCs). These receptors originate from a child in the first two years of life. The CDR3 runs from the conserved cysteine through the conserved F or W. D genes are given only for firm matches. Clone sizes are given selectively: once, few, many, or a class where the clone is expanded.

CDR3nt,CDR3aa,j_gene,abundance,v_gene,d_gene
TGTGCCAGCAGTTTCTACAGGAGCGGCTACACCTTC,CASSFYRSGYTF,TRBJ1-2,once,TRBV28,NA
TGTGCAAGTCGCCCCCGGACTATTTTCCGGGGAGCTGTTTTT,CASRPRTIFRGAVF,TRBJ2-2,NA,TRBV12-2,NA
TGCAGCGTTGAGGTCTTGAACACTGAAGCTTTCTTT,CSVEVLNTEAFF,TRBJ1-1,few,TRBV29-1,NA
TGTGCCAGCAGCGTCTCCGGGACAGTCATCGGGGAGCTGTTTTTT,CASSVSGTVIGELFF,TRBJ2-2,NA,TRBV5-4,TRBD1
TGTGCCATCTCCGAGTTGGGCGATTCACCCCTCCACTTT,CAISELGDSPLHF,TRBJ1-6,once,TRBV10-3,NA
TGTGCCAGCAGTGAAGCTCGGAGGGATGAAGCTTTCTTT,CASSEARRDEAFF,TRBJ1-1,once,TRBV6-5,NA
TGTGCCAGCTCGACTAGCGCGGTCGAGCAGTACTTC,CASSTSAVEQYF,TRBJ2-7,NA,TRBV6-6,TRBD2
TGTGCCACCAGCAGCCCCCAGAGTTACACTGAAGCTTTCTTT,CATSSPQSYTEAFF,TRBJ1-1,NA,TRBV15,NA
TGTGCCAGCAGCGGGGGGGGAAGGGACTACGAGCAGTACTTC,CASSGGGRDYEQYF,TRBJ2-7,NA,TRBV5-4,TRBD2
TGTGCCATCAGTGAGTCGACAGGGCTTAACACTGAAGCTTTCTTT,CAISESTGLNTEAFF,TRBJ1-1,NA,TRBV10-3,TRBD1
TGTGCCAGCAGCTTGGACAGAACCACTGGAAACACCATATATTTT,CASSLDRTTGNTIYF,TRBJ1-3,once,TRBV5-8,NA
TGTGCCTGGAGCCGGGACAGGTACCCCAGGACTGAAGCTTTCTTT,CAWSRDRYPRTEAFF,TRBJ1-1,few,TRBV30,TRBD1
TGTGCCAGCAGCTTAGAAGCGGGAGGTTACAATGAGCAGTTCTTC,CASSLEAGGYNEQFF,TRBJ2-1,NA,TRBV11-3,TRBD2
TGTGCCAGTAGTCCCGACAGGGGTAGGACTGAAGCTTTCTTT,CASSPDRGRTEAFF,TRBJ1-1,NA,TRBV19,TRBD1
TGTGCCAGCAGTTACTCGAGTCACCACTATGGCTACACCTTC,CASSYSSHHYGYTF,TRBJ1-2,NA,TRBV6-5,NA
TGTGCCAGCTCACCCCGCGCGGGGACCTACGAGCAGTACTTC,CASSPRAGTYEQYF,TRBJ2-7,NA,TRBV18,NA
TGCGCCAGCAGCCAAGATCTTCGAGCGACAGATACGCAGTATTTT,CASSQDLRATDTQYF,TRBJ2-3,NA,TRBV4-3,NA
TGTGCCAGCAGCGTAGCTCCGGGGCGCACCGGGGAGCTGTTTTTT,CASSVAPGRTGELFF,TRBJ2-2,NA,TRBV9,NA
TGCAGCGTGGGGGCACCCCGAGCGCTGTTTTTT,CSVGAPRALFF,TRBJ2-2,NA,TRBV29-1,NA
TGTGCCATCAGTGACCCAGGGAACAATGGCTACACCTTC,CAISDPGNNGYTF,TRBJ1-2,once,TRBV10-3,NA
TGTGCCAGCAGCCAAGACCTAGCGCTCTCCTACAATGAGCAGTTCTTC,CASSQDLALSYNEQFF,TRBJ2-1,NA,TRBV4-2,NA
TGCACCAGCAGCCCAGTTAGCGGGAGGCCGTCTACGCAGTATTTT,CTSSPVSGRPSTQYF,TRBJ2-3,once,TRBV5-1,TRBD2
TGTGCCAGCACCCCTCAGAGTTCTAGCACAGATACGCAGTATTTT,CASTPQSSSTDTQYF,TRBJ2-3,once,TRBV6-1,NA
TGTGCCAGCAGTGTTTGGGGTGGGGAGCAGTTCTTC,CASSVWGGEQFF,TRBJ2-1,NA,TRBV6-4,NA
TGTGCCAGCAGCTTAGTGACAGAAAACTATGGCTACACCTTC,CASSLVTENYGYTF,TRBJ1-2,NA,TRBV11-1,NA
TGTGCCAGCAGTTACTCGGCTTTGATAGCCAAAAACATTCAGTACTTC,CASSYSALIAKNIQYF,TRBJ2-4,NA,TRBV6-6,NA
TGTGCCAGCAGTTCGAAGCGGAGGGGCTCCTACGAGCAGTACTTC,CASSSKRRGSYEQYF,TRBJ2-7,NA,TRBV6-5,NA
TGTGCCAGCAGTGTGGACAGGGGGCGGGAGCAGTACTTC,CASSVDRGREQYF,TRBJ2-7,NA,TRBV28,TRBD1
TGCGCCAGCAGCGTTTCCGGGACAGTCGACACTGAAGCTTTCTTT,CASSVSGTVDTEAFF,TRBJ1-1,NA,TRBV4-1,TRBD1
TGTGCCAGCAGCGTAGAACCTGTCCCGACCGGGGAGCTGTTTTTT,CASSVEPVPTGELFF,TRBJ2-2,NA,TRBV9,NA
TGTGCCAGCTCACAAACCGGGACCGCGAACACTGAAGCTTTCTTT,CASSQTGTANTEAFF,TRBJ1-1,NA,TRBV18,NA
TGCGCCAGCAGCCCAGGGGATCACTCTGGAAACACCATATATTTT,CASSPGDHSGNTIYF,TRBJ1-3,NA,TRBV5-1,NA
TGCGCCAGCAGCTTGGAATACGAGCAGTACTTC,CASSLEYEQYF,TRBJ2-7,NA,TRBV5-1,NA
TGTGCCAGCAGTTCCGGACTCTCGAACACTGAAGCTTTCTTT,CASSSGLSNTEAFF,TRBJ1-1,NA,TRBV27,NA
TGTGCCAGTAGTCAACTCACAGACAATGAGCAGTTCTTC,CASSQLTDNEQFF,TRBJ2-1,NA,TRBV19,NA
TGTGCCAGCAGTTTATCCCGGACAGGGGCCTTCGGCTACACCTTC,CASSLSRTGAFGYTF,TRBJ1-2,NA,TRBV28,TRBD1
TGTGCCAGCCGTTCACTAGCGGGAAATTACGAGCAGTACTTC,CASRSLAGNYEQYF,TRBJ2-7,NA,TRBV27,TRBD2
TGTGCCAGCAGCACGGTCGGGCTGCTCGCAGAGACCCAGTACTTC,CASSTVGLLAETQYF,TRBJ2-5,NA,TRBV5-6,NA
TGTGCCAGCAGCCAGGGACTAGCGGGTCGGGACGAGCAGTACTTC,CASSQGLAGRDEQYF,TRBJ2-7,NA,TRBV5-4,TRBD2
TGTGCCATCAAGAGGACTAGCGGGAGCAATGAGCAGTTCTTC,CAIKRTSGSNEQFF,TRBJ2-1,NA,TRBV10-3,TRBD2
TGTGCCAGCAGACTCCGGACTAGCTTCAACAATGAGCAGTTCTTC,CASRLRTSFNNEQFF,TRBJ2-1,NA,TRBV6-1,TRBD2
TGTGCCAGCAGCCATAGGACTAGTCCCTACAATGAGCAGTTCTTC,CASSHRTSPYNEQFF,TRBJ2-1,NA,TRBV13,TRBD2